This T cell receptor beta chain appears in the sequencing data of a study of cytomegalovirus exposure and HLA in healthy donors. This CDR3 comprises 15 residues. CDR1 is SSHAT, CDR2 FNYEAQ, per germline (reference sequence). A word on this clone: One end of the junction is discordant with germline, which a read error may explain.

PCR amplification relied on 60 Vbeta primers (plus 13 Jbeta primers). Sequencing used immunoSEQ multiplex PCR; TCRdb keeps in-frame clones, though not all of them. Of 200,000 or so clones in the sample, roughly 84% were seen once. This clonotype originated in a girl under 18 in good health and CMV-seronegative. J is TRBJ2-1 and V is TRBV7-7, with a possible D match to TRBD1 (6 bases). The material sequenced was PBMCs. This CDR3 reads CASSLFIDRYNEQFF. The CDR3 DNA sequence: TGTGCTAGCAGCTTATTTATCGACAGGTACAATGAGCAGTTCTTC.